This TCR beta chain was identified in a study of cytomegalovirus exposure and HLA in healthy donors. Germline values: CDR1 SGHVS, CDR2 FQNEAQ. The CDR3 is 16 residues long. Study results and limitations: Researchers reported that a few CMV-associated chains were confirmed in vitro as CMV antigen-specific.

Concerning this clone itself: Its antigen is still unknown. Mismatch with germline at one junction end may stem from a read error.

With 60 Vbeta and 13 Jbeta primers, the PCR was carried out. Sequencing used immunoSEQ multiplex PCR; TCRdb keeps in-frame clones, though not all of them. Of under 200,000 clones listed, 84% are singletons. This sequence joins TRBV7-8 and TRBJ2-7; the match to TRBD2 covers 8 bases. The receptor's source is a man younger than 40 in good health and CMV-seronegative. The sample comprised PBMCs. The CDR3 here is CASGLGGAGARYEQYF. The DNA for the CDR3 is TGTGCCAGCGGCTTAGGGGGAGCGGGGGCCAGGTACGAGCAGTACTTC.